The 9 T cell receptor beta chains reported below all come from one sample, sequenced in a study of blood T cell repertoires in COVID-19. Repertoires were generated with immunoSEQ multiplex PCR, while TCRdb's copy carries only in-frame clones and drops some. The data show 70,000 to 90,000 clones, about 88% seen once. Specimen: peripheral blood. The receptors derive from an older man with active or convalescent COVID-19.

This clone was counted between two and nine times. The CDR3 DNA is TGTGCCAGCAGCTTGGATGGACAGGGGGCCACAGATACGCAGTATTTT. Its translation: CASSLDGQGATDTQYF. V gene TRBV5-8 combines with J gene TRBJ2-3; 11 positions match TRBD1. The germline V gene has CDR1 SGHTS and CDR2 YDEGEE. The V gene end was trimmed by 0 bases and the J gene end by 2 bases; junction bases not matched to a gene: 2. The CDR3 runs to 16 residues.

The rearrangement joins TRBV5-5 to TRBJ1-5, with D unclear. Germline V gene sequence: CDR1 SGHKS, CDR2 YYEKEE (reference sequence). V was shortened by 3 bases and J by 4 bases, with 8 bases between the two germline ends. This CDR3 spans 13 amino acids. This chain's CDR3 is CASSSSVNQPQHF. CDR3 nucleotide sequence: TGTGCCAGCAGCTCTTCAGTTAATCAGCCCCAGCATTTT.

Details on this clone: A read error may produce the germline difference seen at one junction end. The CDR3 DNA reads as TGCGCCAGCAGCTTGGGCAGGTCTAATGGAAAACTGTTTTTT. Its protein product is CASSLGRSNGKLFF. The rearrangement joins TRBV5-1 to TRBJ1-4; D gene uncertain. Germline CDR1 is SGHRS and CDR2 is YFSETQ. The CDR3 has 14 amino acids.

The rearrangement uses TRBV18 and TRBJ2-5; tentative D call: TRBD2 (6 bases). Trimming cost V 4 bases and J 5 bases, with 20 bases left between them. The V gene's germline CDR1 is KGHSH and CDR2 LQKENI. This CDR3 is built from 16 residues. CDR3 nucleotides: TGTGCCAGCTCACAGCCCGGGAGCCCGTTCGGGGAGACCCAGTACTTC. As protein: CASSQPGSPFGETQYF.

The chain recombines TRBV11-2 with TRBJ1-6; 7 nucleotides agree with TRBD1. There are 15 residues in the CDR3. Germline CDR1 reads SGHAT; CDR2 reads FQNNGV. V trimming: 5 bases; J trimming: 7 bases; junction bases outside the gene matches: 8. The CDR3 loop reads CASSTQGVGNSPLHF. For the CDR3, the DNA is TGTGCCAGCAGCACCCAGGGGGTGGGGAATTCACCCCTCCACTTT.

The chain has TRBV28 and TRBJ1-5; 9 bases match TRBD1. The V gene's germline CDR1 is MDHEN and CDR2 SYDVKM. Trimming took 6 bases from V and 4 from J; bases not matched to a gene: 10. This CDR3 spans 16 amino acids. The CDR3 DNA follows: TGTGCCAGCAGCAAACCATCCGGGACAGGGAATCAGCCCCAGCATTTT. Translating gives CASSKPSGTGNQPQHF.

The chain recombines TRBV18 with TRBJ2-3; 7 nucleotides align to TRBD1. Germline V lookup: CDR1 KGHSH, CDR2 LQKENI. V lost 3 bases to trimming and J lost 2 bases; unmatched junction nucleotides: 5. The CDR3 loop spans 15 amino acids. For the CDR3, the DNA is TGTGCCAGCTCACCCCGGGACAGATACACAGATACGCAGTATTTT. It is translated as CASSPRDRYTDTQYF.

The chain combines TRBV27 with TRBJ1-2; tentatively, D is TRBD1 (6 bases). Germline V gene data show CDR1 as MNHEY and CDR2 as SMNVEV (reference sequence). Trimming left V 11 bases short and J 3 bases short, with 16 bases between. The CDR3 is 13 residues long. CDR3 loop: CAAKRQGYYGYTF. The DNA for the CDR3 is TGTGCCGCAAAGAGGCAGGGGTACTATGGCTACACCTTC.

The rearrangement links TRBV19 to TRBJ2-4; the match to TRBD1 covers 9 bases. CDR3 length equals 17 residues. V lost 4 bases, J lost 1 base, and 8 bases stayed unmatched. Germline V gives CDR1 LNHDA, CDR2 SQIVND (reference sequence). The CDR3 spells CASSTSSGQGAKNIQYF. Written as DNA, the CDR3 is TGTGCCAGTAGTACCAGTTCCGGACAGGGGGCCAAAAACATTCAGTACTTC.